These T cell receptor beta chains were read from a single sample in a study of cytomegalovirus exposure and HLA in healthy donors. Only in-frame clones appear in the TCRdb table, and some are missing; sequencing was by immunoSEQ multiplex PCR. Altogether over 250,000 clones are present, about 86% being singletons, with the ten largest covering roughly 1%. Sequenced material: PBMCs. These receptors all stem from a woman between 18 and 29 years old in good health and CMV-seronegative. CDR3s include the opening cysteine and the closing phenylalanine or tryptophan. The D gene is left open where the match is weak. A clone size is listed for some rows: how often the clone was seen (once, few, many), or a class if it is expanded.

>once|TRBJ1-1|NA|TRBV7-6
TGTGCCAGCAGCTCCCCCGGGGTCGGGACTGAAGCTTTCTTT
CASSSPGVGTEAFF
>NA|TRBJ2-3|TRBD2|TRBV9
TGTGCCAGCAGCGTCACTAGCGGGGGGGCCATAAGCACAGATACGCAGTATTTT
CASSVTSGGAISTDTQYF
>few|TRBJ1-5|NA|TRBV30
TGTGCCTGGAGCCTAATTGCCAATCAGCCCCAGCATTTT
CAWSLIANQPQHF
>NA|TRBJ1-4|TRBD1|TRBV19
TGTGCCAGTAGTAAAAACCGGGACAGGGATGAAAAACTGTTTTTT
CASSKNRDRDEKLFF
>NA|TRBJ2-7|TRBD1|TRBV27
TGTGCCAGCAGTTTGAACAGGGGATCCTACGAGCAGTACTTC
CASSLNRGSYEQYF
>NA|TRBJ1-1|TRBD1|TRBV4-2
TGTGCCAGCAGCCAAGGTTCAGGGGGCGAGGACACTGAAGCTTTCTTT
CASSQGSGGEDTEAFF
>NA|TRBJ1-2|TRBD1|TRBV19
TGTGCCAGTAGGGACAGGGTGGACTATGGCTACACCTTC
CASRDRVDYGYTF
>NA|TRBJ1-1|NA|TRBV5-1
TGCGCCAGCAGCTTGGAAGGACAACCGAACACTGAAGCTTTCTTT
CASSLEGQPNTEAFF
>NA|TRBJ2-7|NA|TRBV6-5
TGTGCCAGCAGTTACTCGGAGGGGTCCGAGCAGTACTTC
CASSYSEGSEQYF
>NA|TRBJ2-7|TRBD2|TRBV12-5
TGTGCTAGTGCCGGCCGGGCGGGAGTGTCCGAGCAGTACTTC
CASAGRAGVSEQYF
>NA|TRBJ2-5|TRBD1|TRBV4-1
TGCGCCAGCAGCCCCGGGGACAGAGACACCGAAGAGACCCAGTACTTC
CASSPGDRDTEETQYF
>NA|TRBJ1-5|NA|TRBV9
TGTGCCAGCAGCGTAGCGGCGGGAAATCAGCCCCAGCATTTT
CASSVAAGNQPQHF
>NA|TRBJ2-7|NA|TRBV5-1
TGCGCCAGCAGCTTCCGAATAGACTCCTACGAGCAGTACTTC
CASSFRIDSYEQYF
>NA|TRBJ1-5|TRBD1|TRBV28
TGTGCCAGCAGGACCCAGGGGGCCCAGCCCCAGCATTTT
CASRTQGAQPQHF
>NA|TRBJ1-4|NA|TRBV10-3
TGTGCCATCAGTGAGTCGGTGAGAACTAATGAAAAACTGTTTTTT
CAISESVRTNEKLFF